This TCR beta chain was documented in a study of PD-L1 blockade in urothelial cancer. Study-wide background: In the patient group, about 90% of the roughly 30 were males with bladder-origin urothelial cancer. There were a median of around 140,000 T cells in blood samples.

The trim removed 6 bases at V and 8 bases at J, leaving 17 bases unmatched. Germline V gene data show CDR1 as MGHRA and CDR2 as YSYEKL. CDR3 length equals 16 residues. Time point noted: pretreatment peripheral blood. Urothelial carcinoma affected the patients, and it was locally advanced or metastatic. The protocol was immunoSEQ multiplex PCR, while the TCRdb copy is restricted to in-frame clones and leaves out a portion. The sample includes tens of thousands of clones, about 90% of them seen just once. This clone was recorded once. This TCR came from a man aged 55 to 70 with urothelial cancer. The V call is TRBV4-1, the J call TRBJ1-2; TRBD1 agrees at 8 bases. The material was PBMCs, obtained around atezolizumab (anti-PD-L1) treatment. This CDR3 is CASREQGRGRQDGYTF. CDR3 nucleotides: TGCGCCAGCAGGGAGCAAGGCAGGGGGCGCCAGGACGGCTACACCTTC.